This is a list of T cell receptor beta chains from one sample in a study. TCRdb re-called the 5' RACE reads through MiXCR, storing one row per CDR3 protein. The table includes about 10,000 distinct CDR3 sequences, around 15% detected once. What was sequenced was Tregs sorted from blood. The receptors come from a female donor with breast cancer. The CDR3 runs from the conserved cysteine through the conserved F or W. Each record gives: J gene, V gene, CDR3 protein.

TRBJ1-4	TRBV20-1	CSAPRTGGAEKLFF
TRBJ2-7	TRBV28	CASTRDRGTYEQYF
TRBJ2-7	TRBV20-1	CSAREGSGTSYEQYF
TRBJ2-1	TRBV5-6	CASSWFDRGSYNEQFF
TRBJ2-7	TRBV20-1	CSARTFGPSSYEQYF
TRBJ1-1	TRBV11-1	CASSSKGAGYTEAFF
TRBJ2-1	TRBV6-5	CASSFTSYNEQFF
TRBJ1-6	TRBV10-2	CASSGYEGSPLHF
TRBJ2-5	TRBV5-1	CAGSWTSGSGLETQYF
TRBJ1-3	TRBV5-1	CASSFQGGGTGNTIYF
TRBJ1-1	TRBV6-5	CAVNQEPRSTKAFF
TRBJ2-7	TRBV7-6	CASSLGPHSYEQYF
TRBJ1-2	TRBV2	CASSGSFTGDYGYTF
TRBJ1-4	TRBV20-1	CSAPPPGFNEKLFF
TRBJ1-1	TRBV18	CASSPRSKGSNTEAFF
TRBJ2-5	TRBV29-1	CSVEDPDRQETQYF
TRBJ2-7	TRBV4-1	CASRRDRRAYEQYF
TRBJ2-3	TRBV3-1	CASSQVYTGTDTQYF
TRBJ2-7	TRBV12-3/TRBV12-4	CASSTPPREWDEQYF
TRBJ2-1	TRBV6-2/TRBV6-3	CASSSGTSGGDYNEQFF
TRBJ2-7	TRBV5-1	CASRSVFNYEQYF
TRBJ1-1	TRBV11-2	CASSHLGRGGSTEAFF